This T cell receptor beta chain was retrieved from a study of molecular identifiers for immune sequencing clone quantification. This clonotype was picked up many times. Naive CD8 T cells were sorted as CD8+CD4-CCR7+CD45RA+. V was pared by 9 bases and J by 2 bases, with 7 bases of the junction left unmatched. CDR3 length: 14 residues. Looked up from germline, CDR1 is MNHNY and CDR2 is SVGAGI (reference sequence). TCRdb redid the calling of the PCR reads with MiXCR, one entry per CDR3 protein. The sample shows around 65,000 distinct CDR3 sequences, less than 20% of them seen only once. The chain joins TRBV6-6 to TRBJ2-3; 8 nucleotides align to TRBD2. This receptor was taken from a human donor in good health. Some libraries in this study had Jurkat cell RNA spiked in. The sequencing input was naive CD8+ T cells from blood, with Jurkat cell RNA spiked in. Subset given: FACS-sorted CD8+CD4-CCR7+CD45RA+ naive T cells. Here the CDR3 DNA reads TGTGCCAGTTTAGCGGGAAAGTTCACAGATACGCAGTATTTT. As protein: CASLAGKFTDTQYF.